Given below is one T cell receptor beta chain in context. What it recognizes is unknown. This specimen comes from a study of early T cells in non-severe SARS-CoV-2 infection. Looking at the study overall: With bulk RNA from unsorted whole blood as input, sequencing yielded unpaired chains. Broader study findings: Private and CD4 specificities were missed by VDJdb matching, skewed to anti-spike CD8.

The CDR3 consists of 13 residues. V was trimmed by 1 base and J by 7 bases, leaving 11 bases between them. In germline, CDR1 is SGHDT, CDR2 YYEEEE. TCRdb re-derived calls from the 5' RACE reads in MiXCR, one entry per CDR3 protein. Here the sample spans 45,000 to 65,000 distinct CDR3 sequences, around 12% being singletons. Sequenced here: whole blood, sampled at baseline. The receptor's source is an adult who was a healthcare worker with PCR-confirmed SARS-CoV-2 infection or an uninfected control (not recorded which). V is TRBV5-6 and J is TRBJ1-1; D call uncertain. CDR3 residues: CASSLRLTFEAFF. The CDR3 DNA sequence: TGTGCCAGCAGCTTGAGGTTAACCTTTGAAGCTTTCTTT. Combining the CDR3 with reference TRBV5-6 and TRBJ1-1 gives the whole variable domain DAGVTQSPTHLIKTRGQQVTLRCSPKSGHDTVSWYQQALGQGPQFIFQYYEEEERQRGNFPDRFSGHQFPNYSSELNVNALLLGDSALYLCASSLRLTFEAFFGQGTRLTVV.